Listed here is a single T cell receptor (beta chain). This sample was taken from a study of blood T cell repertoires in COVID-19. As for the study in general: Both acute and convalescent COVID-19 samples were obtained from the United States, Italy and Spain. The cDNA or gDNA used as material had been derived from T cells, B-cell-depleted T cells, or PBMCs.

V was pared by 3 bases and J by 8 bases, with 10 bases of the junction left unmatched. Germline-derived CDR1 and CDR2 are MDHEN and SYDVKM. This CDR3 is 15 amino acids long. This table comes from immunoSEQ multiplex PCR, and its TCRdb copy is limited to in-frame clones, with some not included. The data contain some 250,000 clones, less than 85% of them singletons. This clonotype was obtained from a woman aged 18-35 years with acute or convalescent COVID-19. This rearrangement joins TRBV28 to TRBJ2-1; TRBD2 matches 7 bases. The sample was peripheral blood. Here the CDR3 DNA reads TGTGCCAGCAGTTTTGGCGGGAGCCACGGGGATGAGCAGTTCTTC. Amino acid sequence: CASSFGGSHGDEQFF.